A single sample is the source of the 24 T cell receptor beta chains below, sequenced in a study of radiation and T cells in renal cell carcinoma. Treatment defined: treatment-naive control, cytoreductive nephrectomy. The data were produced by immunoSEQ multiplex PCR, yet TCRdb's version contains in-frame clones alone and is incomplete. This table holds more than 11,000 clones, roughly three fifths found once. The sequenced sample was tumor tissue, obtained from a patient whose treatment was nephrectomy without radiotherapy. These receptors were collected from a man aged 50 to 59 with renal cell carcinoma.

In this sample, this clone turned up once. The rearrangement joins TRBV18 to TRBJ1-3; D call uncertain. The V end lost 3 bases, the J end lost 0 bases, and 3 bases lay between the germline ends. The CDR3 loop spans 13 amino acids. Germline CDR1 reads KGHSH; CDR2 reads LQKENI. In nucleotides, the CDR3 is TGTGCCAGCTCACCTGACTCTGGAAACACCATATATTTT. This gives the protein CASSPDSGNTIYF.

The gene calls are TRBV10-3 and TRBJ1-1, with TRBD1 matching over 7 bases. J was trimmed by 5 bases and V by 9 bases; bases with no gene match: 9. Germline values: CDR1 ENHRY, CDR2 SYGVKD. CDR3 length: 13 amino acids. CDR3 sequence reads: CAITGTAGTEAFF. The CDR3 nucleotides read TGTGCCATTACCGGGACAGCCGGGACTGAAGCTTTCTTT.

This clone came up a few times. The CDR3 region has the DNA TGTGCCAGTAGCGACCTGACAGCGAACACCGGGGAGCTGTTTTTT. Translating it yields CASSDLTANTGELFF. The rearrangement uses TRBV19 and TRBJ2-2, with D tentatively TRBD1 (5 bases). Germline CDR1 and CDR2: LNHDA and SQIVND (reference sequence). Trimming took 6 bases from V and 0 from J, leaving 11 bases between them. The CDR3 length is 15 residues.

This CDR3 is CASSLAGAGEEDTQYF. Here the CDR3 DNA reads TGTGCCAGCAGCTTGGCAGGAGCGGGCGAGGAAGATACGCAGTATTTT. The chain couples TRBV5-6 to TRBJ2-3; tentatively, D is TRBD2 (6 bases). Germline CDR1 is SGHDT and CDR2 is YYEEEE. V was trimmed by 0 bases and J by 5 bases, leaving 16 bases between them. This CDR3 is built from 16 residues.

This clone turned up a few times. This sequence joins TRBV10-3 and TRBJ1-2; the D is unclear. This CDR3 is 15 amino acids long. Trimming removed 7 bases at V and 0 bases at J, with 15 bases between. Germline CDR1 reads ENHRY; CDR2 reads SYGVKD. CDR3 loop: CAIKLDPITNYGYTF. The CDR3 nucleotides read TGTGCCATCAAGCTTGACCCTATTACTAACTATGGCTACACCTTC.

The chain carries TRBV25-1 and TRBJ1-4; D uncertain. The CDR3 consists of 13 residues. Germline values: CDR1 MGHDK, CDR2 SYGVNS. The V end was cut by 1 base, the J end by 8 bases, with 8 bases between. CDR3 nucleotides: TGTGCCAGCAGTGAATCACATGGCGAAAAACTGTTTTTT. This gives the protein CASSESHGEKLFF.

The rearrangement joins TRBV18 to TRBJ1-4; 7 positions agree with TRBD1. Looked up from germline, CDR1 is KGHSH and CDR2 is LQKENI. The CDR3 extends over 15 amino acids. The ends lost 4 bases at V and 7 bases at J; junction bases unmatched: 9. The CDR3 loop reads CASSLNKGAGEKLFF. The CDR3 DNA is TGTGCCAGCTCACTTAACAAGGGGGCTGGTGAAAAACTGTTTTTT.

This clone occurred once. CDR3 amino acids: CASSDGVQNTQYF. The CDR3 nucleotides are TGTGCCAGCAGCGACGGGGTCCAGAATACGCAGTATTTT. The chain employs TRBV9 and TRBJ2-3; maybe TRBD2 (5 bases). The CDR3 runs to 13 residues. V dropped 3 bases and J dropped 7 bases, with 12 bases sitting between them. CDR1 and CDR2 (germline): SGDLS, YYNGEE.

This clone was observed a handful of times. This chain connects TRBV6-4 to TRBJ1-3; 7 bases line up with TRBD1. J was trimmed by 6 bases and V by 9 bases; bases with no gene match: 8. This CDR3 comprises 13 residues. Looked up from germline, CDR1 is MRHNA and CDR2 is SNTAGT. CDR3 coding DNA: TGTGCCAGAAATGCGGGACAGTTAAACACCATATATTTT. Translating it yields CARNAGQLNTIYF.

This CDR3 is CASSLQGPNTGELFF. The CDR3 bases are TGCGCCAGCAGCTTGCAGGGCCCGAACACCGGGGAGCTGTTTTTT. V usage is TRBV5-1 and J usage is TRBJ2-2; perhaps TRBD1 as D (5 bases). CDR1 and CDR2 from the germline V gene are SGHRS and YFSETQ. Trimming removed 1 base at V and 0 bases at J, with 7 bases between. This CDR3 is 15 amino acids long.

The chain links TRBV7-2 to TRBJ1-6, with no clear D. Germline V gene data show CDR1 as SGHTA and CDR2 as FQGNSA. The CDR3 has 12 amino acids. The CDR3 DNA reads as TGTGGTGCTAGCTCCTATAATTCACCCCTCCACTTT. It translates to CGASSYNSPLHF.

This clone came up a few times. This chain connects TRBV18 to TRBJ2-3; TRBD2 aligns across 7 bases. The CDR3 has 15 residues. Germline CDR1 KGHSH, CDR2 LQKENI. The J segment lost 3 bases and the V segment lost 3 bases, leaving 6 bases of the junction unmatched. The CDR3 region has the DNA TGTGCCAGCTCACCCCTGGGAGGGAGGACAGATACGCAGTATTTT. Translated: CASSPLGGRTDTQYF. Looking up the rest from reference TRBV18 and TRBJ2-3 gives the full variable domain: NAGVMQNPRHLVRRRGQEARLRCSPMKGHSHVYWYRQLPEEGLKFMVYLQKENIIDESGMPKERFSAEFPKEGPSILRIQQVVRGDSAAYFCASSPLGGRTDTQYFGPGTRLTVL.

This chain uses TRBV27 with TRBJ1-1; D is uncertain. With 5 bases removed from V and 5 bases from J, the gap between germline ends came to 15 bases. The CDR3 covers 14 residues. Germline lookup yields CDR1 MNHEY and CDR2 SMNVEV (reference sequence). CDR3 loop: CASSVSGRRTEAFF. The DNA of the CDR3 is TGTGCCAGCAGTGTTAGTGGGCGTAGGACTGAAGCTTTCTTT.

This clone was recorded a few times. The V call is TRBV7-3, the J call TRBJ2-3; D is undetermined. V lost 0 bases and J 4 bases, leaving 5 bases between the germline ends. The CDR3 runs 13 residues. Germline CDR1 is SGHTA and CDR2 is FQGTGA. In nucleotides, the CDR3 is TGTGCCAGCAGCTTAACGCTTGCAGATACGCAGTATTTT. Translated, it gives CASSLTLADTQYF.

V is TRBV2 and J is TRBJ1-6; unclear D gene. Per the germline V gene, CDR1 is SNHLY and CDR2 is FYNNEI. V was shortened by 5 bases and J by 11 bases, with 10 bases between the two germline ends. The CDR3 consists of 12 residues. The chain's CDR3 is CASSWQEPPLHF. CDR3 DNA sequence: TGTGCCAGCAGTTGGCAGGAGCCACCCCTCCACTTT.

This chain links TRBV5-1 with TRBJ2-2; 10 bases agree with TRBD2. Germline CDR1 SGHRS, CDR2 YFSETQ. CDR3 size: 16 residues. V trimming: 4 bases; J trimming: 6 bases; junction bases outside the gene matches: 9. CDR3 residues: CASSNLLSGGPGELFF. The CDR3 nucleotides read TGCGCCAGCAGCAACCTTCTTAGCGGGGGGCCCGGGGAGCTGTTTTTT.

This clone was seen a few times. The chain uses TRBV30 and TRBJ1-1, with 9 bases identical to TRBD1. Germline values: CDR1 GTSNPN, CDR2 SVGIG (reference sequence). V dropped 4 bases and J dropped 3; count of bases not matched to a gene: 3. The length of the CDR3 is 13 residues. CDR3 sequence: CAWTRTGDTEAFF. CDR3 bases: TGTGCCTGGACCCGGACAGGGGACACTGAAGCTTTCTTT.

This clone was counted between two and nine times. The gene calls are TRBV4-1 and TRBJ1-5, with TRBD1 matching over 7 bases. Germline V gives CDR1 MGHRA, CDR2 YSYEKL. The CDR3 length is 15 residues. J gave up 7 bases and V 1 base, and 7 bases lay outside the gene matches. Here the CDR3 DNA reads TGCGCCAGCAGCCAAGCCGGGACAGAGGGCCAGCCCCAGCATTTT. Translation: CASSQAGTEGQPQHF.

This clone was found a few times. This sequence joins TRBV5-6 and TRBJ2-7, with D uncertain. Between the trimmed V and J ends, which lost 5 bases and 4 bases, there was a span of 16 bases. The germline V gene has CDR1 SGHDT and CDR2 YYEEEE. The CDR3 spans 14 residues. CDR3 sequence: CASSQYALKYEQYF. As DNA, the CDR3 is TGTGCCAGCAGTCAATACGCACTCAAATACGAGCAGTACTTC.

The gene calls are TRBV5-7 and TRBJ2-3, with 10 nucleotides matching TRBD2. TRBV5-7 is an open reading frame whose function is uncertain. V dropped 1 base and J dropped 2; count of bases not matched to a gene: 13. The CDR3 length is 19 residues. The CDR3 nucleotides read TGTGCCAGCAGCTTGCCTAGCGGGGGCGCCCCCCTCCTCACAGATACGCAGTATTTT. Amino acid sequence: CASSLPSGGAPLLTDTQYF.

This clone has only a few counts. V is TRBV5-6 and J is TRBJ1-4; D might be TRBD1 (6 bases). The CDR3 consists of 18 residues. Germline CDR1 is SGHDT and CDR2 is YYEEEE. Trimming pared 4 bases from V and 0 bases from J, leaving 19 bases between. The CDR3 bases are TGTGCCAGCAGCCCGACAGGACTTTCCTTCGCAACTAATGAAAAACTGTTTTTT. This sequence encodes CASSPTGLSFATNEKLFF. Full variable domain (outside the CDR3, taken from reference TRBV5-6 and TRBJ1-4): DAGVTQSPTHLIKTRGQQVTLRCSPKSGHDTVSWYQQALGQGPQFIFQYYEEEERQRGNFPDRFSGHQFPNYSSELNVNALLLGDSALYLCASSPTGLSFATNEKLFFGSGTQLSVL.

The chain combines TRBV4-1 with TRBJ1-6, with 7 bases identical to TRBD1. This CDR3 has 16 amino acids. Germline CDR1 reads MGHRA; CDR2 reads YSYEKL. The trim removed 5 bases at V and 0 bases at J, leaving 4 bases unmatched. The CDR3 loop is CASSSGGSSYNSPLHF. The CDR3 coding sequence is TGCGCCAGCAGCTCAGGGGGGAGCTCCTATAATTCACCCCTCCACTTT.

V and J are TRBV25-1 and TRBJ1-6; 7 bases are shared with TRBD1. CDR1 is MGHDK, CDR2 SYGVNS, per germline. The V gene end was trimmed by 0 bases and the J gene end by 10 bases; junction bases not matched to a gene: 6. This CDR3 has 15 residues. The CDR3 loop is CASSEYNTGVSPLHF. DNA of the CDR3: TGTGCCAGCAGTGAATATAATACAGGGGTATCACCCCTCCACTTT.

The rearrangement uses TRBV6-5 and TRBJ1-5, with TRBD1 identical over 10 bases. The CDR3 contains 14 residues. The ends lost 10 bases at V and 0 bases at J; junction bases unmatched: 3. The germline V gene has CDR1 MNHEY and CDR2 SVGAGI. CDR3 region: CATGTGDSNQPQHF. DNA of the CDR3: TGTGCCACCGGGACAGGGGATAGCAATCAGCCCCAGCATTTT.